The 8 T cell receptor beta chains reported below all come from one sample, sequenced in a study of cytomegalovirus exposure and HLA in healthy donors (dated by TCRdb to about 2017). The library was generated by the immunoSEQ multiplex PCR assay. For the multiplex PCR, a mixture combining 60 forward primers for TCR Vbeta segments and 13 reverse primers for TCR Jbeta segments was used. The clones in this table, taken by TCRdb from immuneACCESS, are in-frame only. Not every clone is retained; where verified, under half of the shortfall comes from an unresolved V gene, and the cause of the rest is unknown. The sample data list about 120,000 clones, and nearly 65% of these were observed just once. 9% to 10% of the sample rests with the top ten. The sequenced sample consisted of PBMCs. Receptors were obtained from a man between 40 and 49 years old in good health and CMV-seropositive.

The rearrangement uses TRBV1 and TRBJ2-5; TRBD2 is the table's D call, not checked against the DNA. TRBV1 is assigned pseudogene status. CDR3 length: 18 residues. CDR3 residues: CTSSQDGELARTQETQYF. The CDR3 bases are TGCACCAGCAGCCAAGATGGGGAACTAGCGCGAACCCAAGAGACCCAGTACTTC.

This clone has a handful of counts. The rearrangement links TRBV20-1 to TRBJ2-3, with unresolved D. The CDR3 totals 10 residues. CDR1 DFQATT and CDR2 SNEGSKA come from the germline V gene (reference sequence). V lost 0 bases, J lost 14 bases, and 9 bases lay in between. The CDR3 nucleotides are TGCAGTGCTAGAGATAACTCGGTGTATTTT. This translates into CSARDNSVYF.

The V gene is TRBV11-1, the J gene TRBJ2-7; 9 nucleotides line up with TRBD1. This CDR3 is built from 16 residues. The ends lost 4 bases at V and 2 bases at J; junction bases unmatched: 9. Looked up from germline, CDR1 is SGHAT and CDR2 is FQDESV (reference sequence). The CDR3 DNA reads TGTGCCAGCAGCTCCTATCGACAGGGGGACGCCTACGAGCAGTACTTC. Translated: CASSSYRQGDAYEQYF.

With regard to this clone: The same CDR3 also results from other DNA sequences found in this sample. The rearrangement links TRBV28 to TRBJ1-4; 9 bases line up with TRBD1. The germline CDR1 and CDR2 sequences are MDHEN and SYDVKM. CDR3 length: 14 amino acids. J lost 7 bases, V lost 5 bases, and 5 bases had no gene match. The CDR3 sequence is CASSPGQGSEKLFF. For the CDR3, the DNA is TGTGCCAGCAGTCCGGGACAGGGCAGTGAAAAACTGTTTTTT.

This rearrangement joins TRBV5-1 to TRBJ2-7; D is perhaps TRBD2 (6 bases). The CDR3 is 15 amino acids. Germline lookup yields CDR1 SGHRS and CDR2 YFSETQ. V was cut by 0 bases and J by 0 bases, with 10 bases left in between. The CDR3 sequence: CASSLARGISYEQYF. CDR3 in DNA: TGCGCCAGCAGCTTGGCTCGGGGGATCTCCTACGAGCAGTACTTC.

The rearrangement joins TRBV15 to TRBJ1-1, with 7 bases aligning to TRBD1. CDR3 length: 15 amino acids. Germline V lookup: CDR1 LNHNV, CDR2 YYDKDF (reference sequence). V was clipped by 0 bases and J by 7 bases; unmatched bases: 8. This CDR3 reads CATSRDPDRRSEAFF. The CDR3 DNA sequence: TGTGCCACCAGCAGAGATCCGGACAGGAGAAGTGAAGCTTTCTTT.

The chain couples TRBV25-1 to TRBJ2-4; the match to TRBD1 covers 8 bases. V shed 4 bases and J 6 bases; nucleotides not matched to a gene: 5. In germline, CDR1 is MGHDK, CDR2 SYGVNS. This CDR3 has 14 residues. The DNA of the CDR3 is TGTGCCAGCAGTGTTTCAGGGGGCCTAAACATTCAGTACTTC. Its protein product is CASSVSGGLNIQYF.

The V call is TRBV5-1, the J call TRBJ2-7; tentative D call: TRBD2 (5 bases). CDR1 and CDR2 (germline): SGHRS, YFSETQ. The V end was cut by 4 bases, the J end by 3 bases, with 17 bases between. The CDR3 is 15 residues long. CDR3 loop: CASSPGSGSLYEQYF. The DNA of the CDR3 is TGCGCCAGCAGCCCGGGAAGCGGCAGCCTCTACGAGCAGTACTTC.